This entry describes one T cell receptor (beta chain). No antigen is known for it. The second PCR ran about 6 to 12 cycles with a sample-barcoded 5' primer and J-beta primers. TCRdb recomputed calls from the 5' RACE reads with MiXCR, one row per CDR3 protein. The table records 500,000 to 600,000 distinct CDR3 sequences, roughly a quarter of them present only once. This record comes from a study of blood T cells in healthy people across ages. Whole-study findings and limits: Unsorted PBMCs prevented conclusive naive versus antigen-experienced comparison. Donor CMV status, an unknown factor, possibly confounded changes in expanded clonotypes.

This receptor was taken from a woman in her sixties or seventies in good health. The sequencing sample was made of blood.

CDR3: CAIPLGAGGPEDTQYF. CDR3 DNA: TGTGCCATCCCACTTGGGGCGGGGGGGCCTGAAGATACGCAGTATTTT. This sequence joins TRBV7-2 and TRBJ2-3, with 9 bases matching TRBD2. Germline V gives CDR1 SGHTA, CDR2 FQGNSA. The ends lost 10 bases at V and 5 bases at J; junction bases unmatched: 16. This CDR3 comprises 16 residues.